This T cell receptor (beta chain) was profiled in a study of T-cell memory formation after mild COVID-19. Whole-study findings and limits: Whereas later expanders leaned CD4+, clones contracting day 15 to 85 showed a balanced CD4/CD8 makeup. Pre-infection memory contained some responding clones, which suggested that cross-reactive memory had joined. Proof of SARS-CoV-2 specificity was absent for the second-wave clones that crested on day 37.

With regard to this clonotype: Its antigen remains unknown.

TCRdb reprocessed the 5' RACE reads via MiXCR and lists one record per CDR3 protein. Here the sample spans approximately 490,000 distinct CDR3 sequences, roughly 22% being singletons. The CDR3 spans 13 residues. Trimming removed 7 bases from V and 4 bases from J; junction bases left unmatched: 6. Germline V gene data show CDR1 as SGHTA and CDR2 as FQGNSA. This clonotype was sampled from an adult woman who had mild COVID-19 (a few samples of this study predate the infection). Cell type and time point are not known. The chain is built from TRBV7-2 and TRBJ2-5, with TRBD1 matching 7 bases. Sequenced material: PBMCs or a T cell subset sorted from them (not recorded which). DNA for the CDR3: TGTGCCAGCACCGGGACAGTCGGAGAGACCCAGTACTTC. Its translation is CASTGTVGETQYF.